The T cell receptor (beta chain) under discussion was sequenced for a study of blood T cell repertoires in COVID-19. Study overall: There were acute and convalescent COVID-19 samples, and they came from the United States, Italy and Spain.

Symptom resolution, clearance, or two negative PCRs marked donors in Cohort 3 as recovered. The protocol was immunoSEQ multiplex PCR, while the TCRdb copy is restricted to in-frame clones and leaves out a portion. The sample includes about 380,000 clones, about 88% of them seen just once. The CDR3 spans 16 residues. V lost 0 bases to trimming and J lost 4 bases, with 15 bases between them. Germline V gene sequence: CDR1 MNHEY, CDR2 SVGAGI. This clone was counted once. This clonotype was sampled from a woman in her late teens or twenties who had recovered from COVID-19. Sequences were obtained from PBMCs or T cells enriched from blood (not recorded which). J is TRBJ1-2 and V is TRBV6-5; D remains unclear. CDR3 nucleotides: TGTGCCAGCAGTTACTCGGGCACCTTAACCTCCTATGGCTACACCTTC. It specifies CASSYSGTLTSYGYTF.